Listed here are 5 T cell receptor beta chains from one sample, sequenced in a study of T cell changes during pregnancy in multiple sclerosis. Profiling relied on immunoSEQ multiplex PCR, and the TCRdb table lists in-frame clones only, not all of them. Here the sample spans 40,000 to 50,000 clones, approximately 92% being singletons. This specimen consisted of CD4+ T cells from peripheral blood mononuclear cells, obtained in the first trimester of pregnancy. Receptors originate from a female donor with multiple sclerosis, enrolled in a pregnancy study.

The genes are TRBV19 and TRBJ1-1, with D maybe TRBD1 (6 bases). CDR1 is LNHDA, CDR2 SQIVND, per germline (reference sequence). V was cut by 10 bases and J by 0 bases, with 12 bases left in between. The CDR3 totals 13 residues. The CDR3: CATLDRMNTEAFF. In DNA, the CDR3 is TGTGCCACCTTGGACAGAATGAACACTGAAGCTTTCTTT. The full variable domain, completed using reference TRBV19 and TRBJ1-1, is DGGITQSPKYLFRKEGQNVTLSCEQNLNHDAMYWYRQDPGQGLRLIYYSQIVNDFQKGDIAEGYSVSREKKESFPLTVTSAQKNPTAFYLCATLDRMNTEAFFGQGTRLTVV.

CDR3 region: CAKSPGESYNEQFF. The DNA of the CDR3 is TGTGCCAAGAGCCCGGGTGAGTCCTACAATGAGCAGTTCTTC. The rearrangement links TRBV2 to TRBJ2-1, with D hard to call. The CDR3 is 14 amino acids. Germline CDR1 is SNHLY and CDR2 is FYNNEI. V lost 10 bases and J 1 base, leaving 14 bases between the germline ends. The whole variable domain, filled in from reference TRBV2 and TRBJ2-1, reads EPEVTQTPSHQVTQMGQEVILRCVPISNHLYFYWYRQILGQKVEFLVSFYNNEISEKSEIFDDQFSVERPDGSNFTLKIRSTKLEDSAMYFCAKSPGESYNEQFFGPGTRLTVL.

The CDR3 spells CASSLGLETYEQYF. In nucleotides, the CDR3 is TGCGCCAGCAGCTTGGGACTAGAGACCTACGAGCAGTACTTC. The rearrangement uses TRBV5-1 and TRBJ2-7, with D tentatively TRBD2 (6 bases). V gave up 0 bases and J gave up 2 bases, with 9 bases separating them. The CDR3 is 14 residues long. The germline V gene has CDR1 SGHRS and CDR2 YFSETQ. The full variable domain, completed using reference TRBV5-1 and TRBJ2-7, is KAGVTQTPRYLIKTRGQQVTLSCSPISGHRSVSWYQQTPGQGLQFLFEYFSETQRNKGNFPGRFSGRQFSNSRSEMNVSTLELGDSALYLCASSLGLETYEQYFGPGTRLTVT.

The chain uses TRBV18 and TRBJ1-4; 10 bases are shared with TRBD1. The length of the CDR3 is 17 residues. V shed 2 bases and J 6 bases; nucleotides not matched to a gene: 9. The V gene's germline CDR1 is KGHSH and CDR2 LQKENI. The DNA for the CDR3 is TGTGCCAGCTCACCAACAATGACCGGGACAGGGGATGAAAAACTGTTTTTT. The encoded protein is CASSPTMTGTGDEKLFF.

This clone was seen only a few times. V and J are TRBV2 and TRBJ1-5, with 8 bases matching TRBD1. The germline V gene encodes CDR1 SNHLY and CDR2 FYNNEI. This CDR3 spans 14 amino acids. Unmatched junction bases numbered 2, after V lost 6 bases and J lost 1 base. In nucleotides, the CDR3 is TGTGCCAGCAGCGGACAGGGAAGCAATCAGCCCCAGCATTTT. The encoded protein is CASSGQGSNQPQHF. Using reference TRBV2 and TRBJ1-5 for the parts outside the CDR3, the full variable domain is EPEVTQTPSHQVTQMGQEVILRCVPISNHLYFYWYRQILGQKVEFLVSFYNNEISEKSEIFDDQFSVERPDGSNFTLKIRSTKLEDSAMYFCASSGQGSNQPQHFGDGTRLSIL.